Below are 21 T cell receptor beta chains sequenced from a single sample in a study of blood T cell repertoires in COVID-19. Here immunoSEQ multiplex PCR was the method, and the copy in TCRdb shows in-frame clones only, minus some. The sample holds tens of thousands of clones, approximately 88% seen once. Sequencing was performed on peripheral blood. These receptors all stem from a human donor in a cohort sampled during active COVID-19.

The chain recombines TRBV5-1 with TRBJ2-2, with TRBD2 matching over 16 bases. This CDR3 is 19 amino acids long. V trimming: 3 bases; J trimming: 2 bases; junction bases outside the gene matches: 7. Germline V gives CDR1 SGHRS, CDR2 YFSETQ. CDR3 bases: TGCGCCAGCAGCTACCGAGGGACTAGCGGGGGGGCTAACACCGGGGAGCTGTTTTTT. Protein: CASSYRGTSGGANTGELFF.

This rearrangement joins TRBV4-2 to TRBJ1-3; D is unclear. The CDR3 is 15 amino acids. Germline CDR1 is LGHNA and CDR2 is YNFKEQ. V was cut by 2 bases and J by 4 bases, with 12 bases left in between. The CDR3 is CASSQQTWAGNTIYF. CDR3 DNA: TGTGCCAGCAGCCAACAAACATGGGCCGGAAACACCATATATTTT.

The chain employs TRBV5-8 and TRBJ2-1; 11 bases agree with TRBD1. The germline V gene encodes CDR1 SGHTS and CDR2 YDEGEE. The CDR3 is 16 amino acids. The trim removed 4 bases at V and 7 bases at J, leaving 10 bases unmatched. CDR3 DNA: TGTGCCAGCAGCAGGATAGGGGGACAGGGGGTAAATGAGCAGTTCTTC. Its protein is CASSRIGGQGVNEQFF.

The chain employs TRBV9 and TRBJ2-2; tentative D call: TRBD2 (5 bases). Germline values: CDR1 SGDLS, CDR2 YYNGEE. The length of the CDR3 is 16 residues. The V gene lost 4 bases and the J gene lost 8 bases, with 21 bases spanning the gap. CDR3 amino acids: CASSPDYVILGGELFF. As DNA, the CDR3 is TGTGCCAGCAGCCCCGACTACGTCATCCTGGGGGGGGAGCTGTTTTTT.

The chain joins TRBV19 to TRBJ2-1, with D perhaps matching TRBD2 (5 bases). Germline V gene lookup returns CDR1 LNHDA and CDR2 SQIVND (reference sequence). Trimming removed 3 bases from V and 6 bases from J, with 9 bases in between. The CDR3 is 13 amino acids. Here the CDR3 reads CASSMEDPNEQFF. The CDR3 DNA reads TGTGCCAGTAGTATGGAGGATCCCAATGAGCAGTTCTTC.

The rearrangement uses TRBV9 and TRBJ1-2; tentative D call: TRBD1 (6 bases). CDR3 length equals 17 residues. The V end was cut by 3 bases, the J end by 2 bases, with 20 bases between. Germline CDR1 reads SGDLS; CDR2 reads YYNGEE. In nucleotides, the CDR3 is TGTGCCAGCAGCGGGGTGGACCCGGACAGAGCGAACTATGGCTACACCTTC. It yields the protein CASSGVDPDRANYGYTF.

The CDR3 DNA reads as TGCGCCAGCAGCTTGGACCGACAGGACCGCACTGAAGCTTTCTTT. Translated: CASSLDRQDRTEAFF. V usage is TRBV5-1 and J usage is TRBJ1-1; the D gene is possibly TRBD1 (6 bases). V was cut by 0 bases and J by 4 bases, with 13 bases left in between. There are 15 residues in the CDR3. Germline-derived CDR1 and CDR2 are SGHRS and YFSETQ.

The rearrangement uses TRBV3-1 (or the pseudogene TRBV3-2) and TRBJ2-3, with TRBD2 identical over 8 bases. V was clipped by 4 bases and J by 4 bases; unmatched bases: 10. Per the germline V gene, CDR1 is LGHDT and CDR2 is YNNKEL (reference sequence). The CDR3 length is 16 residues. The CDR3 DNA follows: TGTGCCAGCAGCCGCCGTAACGCGGGGGGCGCAGATACGCAGTATTTT. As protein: CASSRRNAGGADTQYF.

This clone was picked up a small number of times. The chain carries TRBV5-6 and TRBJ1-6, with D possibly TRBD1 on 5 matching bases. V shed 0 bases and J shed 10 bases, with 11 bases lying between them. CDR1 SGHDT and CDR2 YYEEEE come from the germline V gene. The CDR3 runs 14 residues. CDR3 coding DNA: TGTGCCAGCAGCTTGGCGGCAGGGAGGTCACCCCTCCACTTT. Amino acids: CASSLAAGRSPLHF.

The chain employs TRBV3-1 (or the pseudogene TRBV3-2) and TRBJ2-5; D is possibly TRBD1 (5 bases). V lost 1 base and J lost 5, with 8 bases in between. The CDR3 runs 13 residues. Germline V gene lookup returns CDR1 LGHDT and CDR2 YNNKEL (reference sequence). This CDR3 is CASSQGRAETQYF. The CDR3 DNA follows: TGTGCCAGCAGCCAAGGCAGGGCCGAGACCCAGTACTTC.

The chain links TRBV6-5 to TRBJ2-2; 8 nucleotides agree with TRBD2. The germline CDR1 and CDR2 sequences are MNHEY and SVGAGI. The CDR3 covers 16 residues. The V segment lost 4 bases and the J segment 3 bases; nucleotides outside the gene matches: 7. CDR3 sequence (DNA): TGTGCCAGCAGTTCTCGGACTAGCCGATACACCGGGGAGCTGTTTTTT. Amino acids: CASSSRTSRYTGELFF.

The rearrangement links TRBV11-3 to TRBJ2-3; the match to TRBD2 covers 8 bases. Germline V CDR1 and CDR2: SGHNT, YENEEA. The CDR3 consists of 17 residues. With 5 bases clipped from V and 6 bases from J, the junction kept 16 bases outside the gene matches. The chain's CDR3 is CASSRSSPAGGLDTQYF. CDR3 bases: TGTGCCAGCAGCAGATCCTCCCCTGCGGGGGGATTGGATACGCAGTATTTT.

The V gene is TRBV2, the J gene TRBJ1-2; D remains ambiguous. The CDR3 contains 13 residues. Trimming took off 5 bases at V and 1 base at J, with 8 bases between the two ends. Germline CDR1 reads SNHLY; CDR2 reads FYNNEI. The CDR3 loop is CASSFSFNYGYTF. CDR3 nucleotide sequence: TGTGCCAGCAGTTTCTCTTTTAACTATGGCTACACCTTC.

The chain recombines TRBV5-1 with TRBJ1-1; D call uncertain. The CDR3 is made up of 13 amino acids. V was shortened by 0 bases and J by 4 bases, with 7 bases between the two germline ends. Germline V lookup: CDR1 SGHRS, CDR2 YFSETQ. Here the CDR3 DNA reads TGCGCCAGCAGCTTGGTGGAGGGCACTGAAGCTTTCTTT. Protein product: CASSLVEGTEAFF.

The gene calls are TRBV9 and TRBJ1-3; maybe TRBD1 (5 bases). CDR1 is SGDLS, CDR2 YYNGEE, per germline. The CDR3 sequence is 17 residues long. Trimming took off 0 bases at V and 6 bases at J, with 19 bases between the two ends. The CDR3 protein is CASSVAPLRGGTNTIYF. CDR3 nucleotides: TGTGCCAGCAGCGTAGCCCCCCTCCGCGGGGGGACAAACACCATATATTTT. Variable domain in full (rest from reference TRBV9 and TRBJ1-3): DSGVTQTPKHLITATGQRVTLRCSPRSGDLSVYWYQQSLDQGLQFLIQYYNGEERAKGNILERFSAQQFPDLHSELNLSSLELGDSALYFCASSVAPLRGGTNTIYFGEGSWLTVV.

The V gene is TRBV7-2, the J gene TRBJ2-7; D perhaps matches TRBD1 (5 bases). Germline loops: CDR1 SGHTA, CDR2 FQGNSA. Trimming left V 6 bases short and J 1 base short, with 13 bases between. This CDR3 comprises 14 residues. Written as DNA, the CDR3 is TGTGCCAGCAGTCGTAGACAGAGTTCCTACGAGCAGTACTTC. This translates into CASSRRQSSYEQYF.

DNA of the CDR3: TGTGCCAGCAGCCAAGCCTCCGGGGGCACTGAAGCTTTCTTT. Amino acids: CASSQASGGTEAFF. This rearrangement joins TRBV3-1 (or the pseudogene TRBV3-2) to TRBJ1-1, with D maybe TRBD1 (5 bases). The CDR3 is 14 residues long. V was pared by 1 base and J by 4 bases, with 10 bases between. CDR1 LGHDT and CDR2 YNNKEL come from the germline V gene (reference sequence).

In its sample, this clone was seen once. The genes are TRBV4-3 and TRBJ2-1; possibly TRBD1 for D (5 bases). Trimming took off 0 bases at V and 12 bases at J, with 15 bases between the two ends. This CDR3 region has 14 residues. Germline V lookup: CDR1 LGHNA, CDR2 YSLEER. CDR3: CASSQDPGPLRQFF. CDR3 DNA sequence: TGCGCCAGCAGCCAAGATCCAGGGCCCCTTAGGCAGTTCTTC.

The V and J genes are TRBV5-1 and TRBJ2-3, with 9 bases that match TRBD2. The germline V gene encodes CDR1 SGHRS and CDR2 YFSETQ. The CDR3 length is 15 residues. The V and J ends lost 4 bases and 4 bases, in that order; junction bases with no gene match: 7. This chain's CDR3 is CASSRAGGNPDTQYF. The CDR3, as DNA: TGCGCCAGCAGCCGAGCGGGGGGTAACCCAGATACGCAGTATTTT. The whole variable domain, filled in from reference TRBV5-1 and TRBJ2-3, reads KAGVTQTPRYLIKTRGQQVTLSCSPISGHRSVSWYQQTPGQGLQFLFEYFSETQRNKGNFPGRFSGRQFSNSRSEMNVSTLELGDSALYLCASSRAGGNPDTQYFGPGTRLTVL.

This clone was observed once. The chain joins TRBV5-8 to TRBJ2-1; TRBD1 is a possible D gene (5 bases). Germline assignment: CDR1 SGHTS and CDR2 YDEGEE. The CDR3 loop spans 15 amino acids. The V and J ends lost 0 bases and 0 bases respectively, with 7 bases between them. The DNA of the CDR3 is TGTGCCAGCAGCTTGGTCCAGGGCTCCTACAATGAGCAGTTCTTC. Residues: CASSLVQGSYNEQFF.

This CDR3 is CASSLGYRGPSSDTQYF. CDR3 nucleotide sequence: TGTGCCAGCAGCTTAGGCTACAGGGGCCCTTCCAGCGATACGCAGTATTTT. This chain connects TRBV7-9 to TRBJ2-3; 7 positions match TRBD1. The ends lost 1 base at V and 6 bases at J; junction bases unmatched: 13. Germline assignment: CDR1 SEHNR and CDR2 FQNEAQ (reference sequence). The CDR3 is 17 amino acids.